The 13 T cell receptor beta chains presented below share a single source sample, sequenced in a study of blood T cells in healthy people across ages. Through a sample-barcoded 5' primer and a J-beta primer mix, a second PCR was run for roughly 6 to 11 cycles. TCRdb independently ran MiXCR on the 5' RACE reads; one entry per CDR3 protein. There are some 900,000 distinct CDR3 sequences in the sample; 40% to 60% occur only once, and roughly an eighth lies in the top ten. Material for sequencing was blood. These receptors originate from a man aged 25 to 45 in good health.

This clonotype was detected once. The chain combines TRBV4-3 with TRBJ1-6; D is uncertain. V gave up 5 bases and J gave up 3 bases, with 11 bases separating them. The germline CDR1 and CDR2 sequences are LGHNA and YSLEER. CDR3 length: 15 amino acids. As DNA, the CDR3 is TGCGCCAGCAGCTTTCGCCGCAACTATAATTCACCCCTCCACTTT. Translation: CASSFRRNYNSPLHF.

The sample holds a few counts of this clonotype. The CDR3 sequence is CASSVLPSDGGYSYEQYF. DNA for the CDR3: TGTGCCAGCAGCGTCCTGCCCTCTGACGGGGGCTACTCCTACGAGCAGTACTTC. The chain has TRBV9 and TRBJ2-7; either TRBD1 or TRBD2 may fit D (6 bases each). Trimming shortened V by 2 bases and J by 0 bases, and 21 bases separated the two germline ends. The CDR3 contains 18 residues. CDR1 and CDR2 (germline): SGDLS, YYNGEE.

The count of this clonotype is one. One end of the junction fails to match germline, which may point to a read error. V usage is TRBV4-1 and J usage is TRBJ2-1; tentative D call: TRBD2 (5 bases). Germline CDR1 and CDR2: MGHRA and YSYEKL. This CDR3 has 15 residues. The CDR3 reads CTSSQDEGASNEQFF. The CDR3 DNA reads TGCACCAGCAGCCAAGATGAGGGTGCCTCCAATGAGCAGTTCTTC.

This clonotype was detected a few times. This chain links TRBV7-8 with TRBJ2-7; TRBD1 aligns across 11 bases. The V segment lost 5 bases and the J segment 5 bases; nucleotides outside the gene matches: 5. Germline V CDR1 and CDR2: SGHVS, FQNEAQ. The CDR3 runs 14 residues. In DNA, the CDR3 is TGTGCCAGCAGCGGAAGGGACAGGGGGAACGAGCAGTACTTC. Its protein is CASSGRDRGNEQYF.

V and J are TRBV11-2 and TRBJ2-1, with 11 bases lining up with TRBD2. Germline CDR1 and CDR2: SGHAT and FQNNGV. Trimming took 5 bases from V and 0 from J; bases not matched to a gene: 15. The CDR3 has 20 residues. The DNA for the CDR3 is TGTGCCAGCAGCGGAAAGACTAGCGGGGCAACAAGGAGCTCCTACAATGAGCAGTTCTTC. Translated: CASSGKTSGATRSSYNEQFF.

This clonotype has a handful of counts. One end of the junction is discordant with germline, which a read error may explain. The V gene is TRBV3-1, the J gene TRBJ2-7; a weak D match, TRBD1 (6 bases). The last part of the DNA fits TRBJ2-5 better; the J call may be wrong. The CDR3 has 14 amino acids. From germline, CDR1 is LGHDT and CDR2 YNNKEL (reference sequence). This CDR3 is CASSQGQGMATQYF. The CDR3 bases are TGTGCCAGCAGTCAAGGGCAGGGGATGGCGACCCAGTACTTC.

This chain links TRBV5-6 with TRBJ2-7, with 7 positions matching TRBD1. V lost 3 bases and J lost 5; bases outside the gene matches: 8. Germline V lookup: CDR1 SGHDT, CDR2 YYEEEE. The CDR3 spans 14 residues. In nucleotides, the CDR3 is TGTGCCAGCAGCTGGGGACAGCCCCAGCACGAGCAGTACTTC. Protein product: CASSWGQPQHEQYF.

Concerning this clonotype: The junction departs from the called germline gene at one end, perhaps through a read error. The rearrangement uses TRBV6-9 and TRBJ2-1; the match to TRBD2 covers 7 bases. Germline CDR1 MNHGY, CDR2 SVAAGI. The CDR3 runs 15 residues. CDR3 sequence: CAGSTTSTAYNEQFF. The CDR3, as DNA: TGTGCCGGCAGTACGACTAGCACGGCCTACAATGAGCAGTTCTTC.

The chain is built from TRBV9 and TRBJ1-3; no reliable D call. CDR1 SGDLS and CDR2 YYNGEE come from the germline V gene. This CDR3 comprises 13 residues. The V gene lost 3 bases and the J gene lost 0 bases, with 4 bases spanning the gap. In DNA form, the CDR3 reads TGTGCCAGCAGCGGGACCTCTGGAAACACCATATATTTT. Its protein product is CASSGTSGNTIYF.

This clonotype was observed many times. The chain links TRBV10-3 to TRBJ2-7; 8 nucleotides align to TRBD1. The V segment lost 5 bases and the J segment 4 bases; nucleotides outside the gene matches: 7. CDR1 is ENHRY, CDR2 SYGVKD, per germline. This CDR3 region has 14 residues. CDR3 DNA: TGTGCCATCAGTTCGACAGGGGCCTTATACGAGCAGTACTTC. It encodes CAISSTGALYEQYF.

In this sample, this clonotype turned up a few times. The chain has TRBV3-1 and TRBJ1-2; no clear D. Germline V gene lookup returns CDR1 LGHDT and CDR2 YNNKEL (reference sequence). Trimming left V 1 base short and J 8 bases short, with 14 bases between. The CDR3 has 14 residues. The CDR3 DNA sequence: TGTGCCAGCAGCCAAGTGAACAGTGGAAGAGGCTACACCTTC. It translates to CASSQVNSGRGYTF.

The gene calls are TRBV5-1 and TRBJ1-5, with no clear D. The CDR3 runs 21 residues. The germline V and J ends were trimmed by 4 bases and 2 bases, with 31 bases remaining between them. Germline V gene lookup returns CDR1 SGHRS and CDR2 YFSETQ. The CDR3 DNA is TGCGCCAGCAGCAGAAGACACCGGGCCACCCCCAATAACACCGGCAATCAGCCCCAGCATTTT. This codes for CASSRRHRATPNNTGNQPQHF.

In its sample, this clonotype was seen a few times. The J gene is TRBJ1-5, the V gene TRBV27, with unresolved D. This CDR3 region has 13 residues. The ends were cut back, 7 bases at V and 4 bases at J, with 11 bases in the middle. Germline CDR1 reads MNHEY; CDR2 reads SMNVEV (reference sequence). The CDR3 is CASTEGLNQPQHF. In nucleotides, the CDR3 is TGTGCCAGCACCGAGGGTCTGAATCAGCCCCAGCATTTT.